The present T cell receptor beta chain was sequenced within a study of type 1 regulatory T cells. As for the study in general: An in vitro protocol generated T-allo10, a Tr1-enriched, alloantigen-specific CD4 T cell product.

TCRdb re-called the reads through MiXCR, storing one row per CDR3 protein. The sample comprises about 62,000 distinct CDR3 sequences, roughly 60% of which are singletons, and 1.8% rests with the top ten. Only a few counts were recorded for this clonotype. Its antigen is not known. V was clipped by 8 bases and J by 1 base, with 24 bases between them. CDR3 length equals 18 residues. Germline CDR1 is MNHEY and CDR2 is SMNVEV (reference sequence). Whole-study findings and limits: Compared with non-Tr1 cells, Tr1 cells showed a narrower TCR repertoire.

Source material: cultured non-Tr1 T cells, either the whole culture or a sorted T cell fraction (not recorded which). The J gene is TRBJ2-1, the V gene TRBV27, with D tentatively TRBD1 (6 bases). The receptor was derived from a human donor in good health. The CDR3 sequence is CASAPGHGTGGSYNEQFF. CDR3 in DNA: TGTGCCAGCGCACCGGGACACGGGACCGGAGGTTCCTACAATGAGCAGTTCTTC.